These T cell receptor beta chains were read from a single sample in a study of beta chain features in type 1 diabetes. This table comes from immunoSEQ multiplex PCR, and its TCRdb copy is limited to in-frame clones, with some not included. The sample consists of roughly 290,000 clones, approximately 8.1% of them appearing once. Sequencing was performed on central memory CD4+ T cells from blood. Every receptor here comes from a woman aged 18-30 years in good health. The CDR3 runs from the conserved cysteine through the conserved F or W. The order of the fields is CDR3 DNA, CDR3 protein, J gene, clone size, D gene, V gene. The D gene is left open where the match is weak. Some rows mark clone size as missing; the rest say once, few, many or name a class of expanded clone.

TGTGCCAGCAGCTTAGCGACAGCTAATCAGCCCCAGCATTTT	CASSLATANQPQHF	TRBJ1-5	few	.	TRBV7-9
TGTGCCATCAGTGAGCGGCAGGGGGACACCGGGGAGCTGTTTTTT	CAISERQGDTGELFF	TRBJ2-2	.	TRBD1	TRBV10-3
TGTGCCAGCAGATCCGGGACAGGGTATTATTCACCCCTCCACTTT	CASRSGTGYYSPLHF	TRBJ1-6	.	TRBD1	TRBV5-4
TGTGCCAGCAGTTACGGACTAGCGGGATCTCAAGAGACCCAGTACTTC	CASSYGLAGSQETQYF	TRBJ2-5	few	TRBD2	TRBV5-4
TGTGCCAGCAAGGGAGATACGCAGTATTTT	CASKGDTQYF	TRBJ2-3	many	.	TRBV7-6
TGTGCCAGCAGCCGGACAGGGGGCGACGAAAAACTGTTTTTT	CASSRTGGDEKLFF	TRBJ1-4	.	TRBD1	TRBV6-1
TGTGCCAGCAGCTCCGCCGGGACGGACCATAATCAGCCCCAGCATTTT	CASSSAGTDHNQPQHF	TRBJ1-5	many	.	TRBV7-9
TGCAGCGTGCATGGAACCGTGGCCCCTCGGTTCTTC	CSVHGTVAPRFF	TRBJ2-1	.	.	TRBV29-1
TGCGCCAGCAGCACGACTAGCGGAAACAATGAGCAGTTCTTC	CASSTTSGNNEQFF	TRBJ2-1	many	TRBD2	TRBV5-1
TGTGCCTGGAGTACAGAAACAGGGGGTAGCTCCTACGAGCAGTACTTC	CAWSTETGGSSYEQYF	TRBJ2-7	many	TRBD1	TRBV30
TGTGCCAGCAGCATGACAGGTGAAGCTTTCTTT	CASSMTGEAFF	TRBJ1-1	few	.	TRBV7-9
TGCAGCCCTCCCGGACAGGGCTCCTACGAGCAGTACTTC	CSPPGQGSYEQYF	TRBJ2-7	few	TRBD1	TRBV29-1
TGTGCCAGCAGCCCCCAACTGGGCGCGTCTAATGAAAAACTGTTTTTT	CASSPQLGASNEKLFF	TRBJ1-4	few	.	TRBV11-2
TGTGCCAGCAGCTTAGGGGTCCTTCTTCGGCAGGGGAAAACAGATACGCAGTATTTT	CASSLGVLLRQGKTDTQYF	TRBJ2-3	.	.	TRBV11-2
TGCGCCAGCAGCTTGGGAGGGGCAGGGGATAGCGGCTACACCTTC	CASSLGGAGDSGYTF	TRBJ1-2	.	.	TRBV5-1
TGCAGCGTTGAACAGGGGAGTCATGGCTACACCTTC	CSVEQGSHGYTF	TRBJ1-2	few	.	TRBV29-1
TGCGCCAGCAGACAGGGGGAACAAGAGACCCAGTACTTC	CASRQGEQETQYF	TRBJ2-5	.	TRBD1	TRBV23-1
TGTGCCAGCAGTCTCTACACTGAAGCTTTCTTT	CASSLYTEAFF	TRBJ1-1	.	.	TRBV7-6
TGTGCCAGCAGCCGCAGAGATGGATACCAAGAGACCCAGTACTTC	CASSRRDGYQETQYF	TRBJ2-5	few	.	TRBV7-8
TGTGCCAGCAGCCCAGGAGGGTACCAAGAGACCCAGTACTTC	CASSPGGYQETQYF	TRBJ2-5	once	.	TRBV7-2
TGTGCCAGCAGCTTAAACGAAAAGGCGAACACTGAAGCTTTCTTT	CASSLNEKANTEAFF	TRBJ1-1	few	.	TRBV7-8
TGTGCCAGCAGCCCTAGAGGCTCCTCTGGGGCCAACGTCCTGACTTTC	CASSPRGSSGANVLTF	TRBJ2-6	.	.	TRBV14
TGTGCCAGCAGTTGGGGTGAAAAACTGTTTTTT	CASSWGEKLFF	TRBJ1-4	few	.	TRBV28
TGTGCCAGCAGCTTAGAGGTTTACAATGAGCAGTTCTTC	CASSLEVYNEQFF	TRBJ2-1	few	.	TRBV7-8
TGCGCCAGCAGCCTTGGAGGGACAGGGGTTCGGGAGCAGTACTTC	CASSLGGTGVREQYF	TRBJ2-7	.	TRBD1	TRBV4-3